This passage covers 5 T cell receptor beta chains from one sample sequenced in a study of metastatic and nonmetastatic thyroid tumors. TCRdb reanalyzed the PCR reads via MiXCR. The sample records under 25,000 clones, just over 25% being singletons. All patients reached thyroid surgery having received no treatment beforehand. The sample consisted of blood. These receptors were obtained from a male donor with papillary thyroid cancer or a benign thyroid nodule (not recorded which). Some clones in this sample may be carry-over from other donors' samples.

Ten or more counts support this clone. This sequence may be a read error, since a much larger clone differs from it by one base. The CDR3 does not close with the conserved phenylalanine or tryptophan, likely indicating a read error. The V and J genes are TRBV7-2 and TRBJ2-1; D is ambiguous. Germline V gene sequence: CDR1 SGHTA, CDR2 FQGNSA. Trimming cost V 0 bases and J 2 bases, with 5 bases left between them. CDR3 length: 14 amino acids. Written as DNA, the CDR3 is TGTGCCAGCAGCTTAGCGGGGACCTACAATGAGCAGTTCCTC. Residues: CASSLAGTYNEQFL.

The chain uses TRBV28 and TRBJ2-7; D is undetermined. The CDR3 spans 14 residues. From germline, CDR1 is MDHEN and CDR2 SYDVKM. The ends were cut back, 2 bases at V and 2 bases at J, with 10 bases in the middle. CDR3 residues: CASSLLNSPYEQYF. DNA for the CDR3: TGTGCCAGCAGTTTACTTAACAGTCCCTACGAGCAGTACTTC.

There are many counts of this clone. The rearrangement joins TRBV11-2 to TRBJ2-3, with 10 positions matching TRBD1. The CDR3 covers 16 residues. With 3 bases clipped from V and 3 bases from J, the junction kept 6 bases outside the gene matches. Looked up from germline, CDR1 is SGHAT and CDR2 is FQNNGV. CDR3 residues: CASSFKGQGFTDTQYF. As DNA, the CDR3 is TGTGCCAGCAGCTTTAAGGGACAGGGGTTTACAGATACGCAGTATTTT.

In nucleotides, the CDR3 is TGTGCCAGCAGCTTAGGACAGGGGTTCCACGAGCAGTACTTC. As protein: CASSLGQGFHEQYF. The chain joins TRBV7-3 to TRBJ2-7; TRBD1 agrees at 9 bases. This CDR3 has 14 amino acids. Germline trimming cut 2 bases from V and 5 bases from J; bases unmatched to any gene: 4. Germline V gives CDR1 SGHTA, CDR2 FQGTGA.

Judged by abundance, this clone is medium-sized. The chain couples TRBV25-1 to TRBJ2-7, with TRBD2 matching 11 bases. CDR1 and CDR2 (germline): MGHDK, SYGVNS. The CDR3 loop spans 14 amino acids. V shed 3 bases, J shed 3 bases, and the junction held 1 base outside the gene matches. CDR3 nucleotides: TGTGCCAGCAGTGACCTAGCGGGGGGCTACGAGCAGTACTTC. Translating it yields CASSDLAGGYEQYF.